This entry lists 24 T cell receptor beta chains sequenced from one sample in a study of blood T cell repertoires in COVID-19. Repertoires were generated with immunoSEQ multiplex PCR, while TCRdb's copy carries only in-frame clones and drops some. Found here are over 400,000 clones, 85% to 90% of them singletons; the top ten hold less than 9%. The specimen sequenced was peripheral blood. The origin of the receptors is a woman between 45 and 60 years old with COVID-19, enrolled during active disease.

The CDR3 nucleotides are TGTGCCAGCGAACGCCCTGGGACAGGGAACGGCTACACCTTC. Its protein is CASERPGTGNGYTF. The rearrangement links TRBV7-2 to TRBJ1-2, with 9 bases identical to TRBD1. The V segment lost 8 bases and the J segment 8 bases; nucleotides outside the gene matches: 12. The CDR3 length is 14 residues. Germline CDR1 SGHTA, CDR2 FQGNSA. Filled out from reference TRBV7-2 and TRBJ1-2, the complete variable domain reads GAGVSQSPSNKVTEKGKDVELRCDPISGHTALYWYRQSLGQGLEFLIYFQGNSAPDKSGLPSDRFSAERTGGSVSTLTIQRTQQEDSAVYLCASERPGTGNGYTFGSGTRLTVV.

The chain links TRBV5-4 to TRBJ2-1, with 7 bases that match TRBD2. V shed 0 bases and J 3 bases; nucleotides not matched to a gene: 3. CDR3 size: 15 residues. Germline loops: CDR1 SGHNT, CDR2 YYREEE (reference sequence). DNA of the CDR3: TGTGCCAGCAGCTTGGTGCGGGGGAGCTACAATGAGCAGTTCTTC. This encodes CASSLVRGSYNEQFF. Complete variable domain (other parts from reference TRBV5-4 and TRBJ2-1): ETGVTQSPTHLIKTRGQQVTLRCSSQSGHNTVSWYQQALGQGPQFIFQYYREEENGRGNFPPRFSGLQFPNYSSELNVNALELDDSALYLCASSLVRGSYNEQFFGPGTRLTVL.

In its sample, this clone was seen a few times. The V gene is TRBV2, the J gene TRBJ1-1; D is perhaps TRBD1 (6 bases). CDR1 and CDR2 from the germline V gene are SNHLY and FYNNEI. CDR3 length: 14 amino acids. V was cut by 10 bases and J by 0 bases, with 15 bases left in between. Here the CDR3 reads CATHRGHMNTEAFF. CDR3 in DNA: TGTGCCACCCACCGGGGACATATGAACACTGAAGCTTTCTTT. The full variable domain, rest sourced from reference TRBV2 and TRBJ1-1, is EPEVTQTPSHQVTQMGQEVILRCVPISNHLYFYWYRQILGQKVEFLVSFYNNEISEKSEIFDDQFSVERPDGSNFTLKIRSTKLEDSAMYFCATHRGHMNTEAFFGQGTRLTVV.

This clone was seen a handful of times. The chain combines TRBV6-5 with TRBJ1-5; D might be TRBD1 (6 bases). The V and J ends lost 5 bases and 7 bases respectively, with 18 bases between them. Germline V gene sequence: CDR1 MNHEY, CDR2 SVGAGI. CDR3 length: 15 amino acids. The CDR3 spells CASSPGARRGQPQHF. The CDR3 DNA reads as TGTGCCAGCAGTCCCGGGGCACGCAGGGGACAGCCCCAGCATTTT.

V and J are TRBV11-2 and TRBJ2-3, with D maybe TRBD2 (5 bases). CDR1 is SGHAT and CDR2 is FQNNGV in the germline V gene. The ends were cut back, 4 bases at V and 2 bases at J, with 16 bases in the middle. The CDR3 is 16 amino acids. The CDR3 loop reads CASSSLREVPTDTQYF. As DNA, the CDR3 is TGTGCCAGCAGCTCCCTGAGGGAAGTGCCCACAGATACGCAGTATTTT. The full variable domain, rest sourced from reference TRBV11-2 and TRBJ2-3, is EAGVAQSPRYKIIEKRQSVAFWCNPISGHATLYWYQQILGQGPKLLIQFQNNGVVDDSQLPKDRFSAERLKGVDSTLKIQPAKLEDSAVYLCASSSLREVPTDTQYFGPGTRLTVL.

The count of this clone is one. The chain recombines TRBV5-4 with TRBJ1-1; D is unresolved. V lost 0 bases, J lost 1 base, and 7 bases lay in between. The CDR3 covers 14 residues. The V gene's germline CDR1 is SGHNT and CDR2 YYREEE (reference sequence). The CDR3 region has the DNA TGTGCCAGCAGCTTGGAGGGAGGGAACACTGAAGCTTTCTTT. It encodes CASSLEGGNTEAFF.

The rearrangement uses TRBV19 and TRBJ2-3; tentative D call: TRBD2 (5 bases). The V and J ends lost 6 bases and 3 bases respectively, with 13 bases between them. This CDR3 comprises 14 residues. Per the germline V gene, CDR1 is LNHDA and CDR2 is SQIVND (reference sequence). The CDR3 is CASSDRTFTDTQYF. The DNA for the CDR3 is TGTGCCAGTAGCGACCGGACTTTTACAGATACGCAGTATTTT.

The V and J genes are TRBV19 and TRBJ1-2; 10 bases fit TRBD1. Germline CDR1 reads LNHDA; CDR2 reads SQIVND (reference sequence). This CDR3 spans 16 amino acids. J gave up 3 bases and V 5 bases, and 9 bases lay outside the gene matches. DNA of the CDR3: TGTGCCAGTAGTCCAAGAAGAGGACAGGGGGACTATGGCTACACCTTC. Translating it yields CASSPRRGQGDYGYTF.

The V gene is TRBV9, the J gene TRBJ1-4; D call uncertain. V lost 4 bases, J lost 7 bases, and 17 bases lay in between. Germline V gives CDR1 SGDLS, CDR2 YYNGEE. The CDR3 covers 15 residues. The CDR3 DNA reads TGTGCCAGCAGCTCCCGCGGGGAAGCAGCTGAAAAACTGTTTTTT. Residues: CASSSRGEAAEKLFF.

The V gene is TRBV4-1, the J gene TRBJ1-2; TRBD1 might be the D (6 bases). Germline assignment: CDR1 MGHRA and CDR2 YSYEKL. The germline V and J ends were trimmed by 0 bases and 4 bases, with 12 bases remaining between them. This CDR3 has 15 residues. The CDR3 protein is CASSQDLDSIYGYTF. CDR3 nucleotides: TGCGCCAGCAGCCAAGATCTGGACAGCATCTATGGCTACACCTTC.

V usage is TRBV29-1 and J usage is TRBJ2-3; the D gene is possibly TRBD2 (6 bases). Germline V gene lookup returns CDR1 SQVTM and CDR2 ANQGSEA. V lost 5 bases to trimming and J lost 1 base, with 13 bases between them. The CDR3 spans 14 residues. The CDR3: CSVPRGGGTDTQYF. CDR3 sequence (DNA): TGCAGCGTTCCTAGGGGCGGGGGCACAGATACGCAGTATTTT.

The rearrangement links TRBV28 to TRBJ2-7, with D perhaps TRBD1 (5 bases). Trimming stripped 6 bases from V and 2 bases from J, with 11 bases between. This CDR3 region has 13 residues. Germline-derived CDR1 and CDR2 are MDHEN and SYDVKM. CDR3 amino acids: CASSPQATYEQYF. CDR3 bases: TGTGCCAGCAGCCCACAGGCCACCTACGAGCAGTACTTC.

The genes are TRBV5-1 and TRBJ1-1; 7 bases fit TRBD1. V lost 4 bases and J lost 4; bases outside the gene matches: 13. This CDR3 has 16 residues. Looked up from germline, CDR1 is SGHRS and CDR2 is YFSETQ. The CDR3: CASSPLFLQGSTEAFF. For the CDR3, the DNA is TGCGCCAGCAGCCCCCTCTTCCTACAGGGGAGCACTGAAGCTTTCTTT.

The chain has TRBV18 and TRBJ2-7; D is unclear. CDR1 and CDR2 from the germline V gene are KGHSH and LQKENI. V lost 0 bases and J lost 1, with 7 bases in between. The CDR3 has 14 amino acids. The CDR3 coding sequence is TGTGCCAGCTCACCACCTTCCAATTCCTACGAGCAGTACTTC. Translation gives CASSPPSNSYEQYF. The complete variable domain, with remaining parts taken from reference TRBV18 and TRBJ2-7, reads NAGVMQNPRHLVRRRGQEARLRCSPMKGHSHVYWYRQLPEEGLKFMVYLQKENIIDESGMPKERFSAEFPKEGPSILRIQQVVRGDSAAYFCASSPPSNSYEQYFGPGTRLTVT.

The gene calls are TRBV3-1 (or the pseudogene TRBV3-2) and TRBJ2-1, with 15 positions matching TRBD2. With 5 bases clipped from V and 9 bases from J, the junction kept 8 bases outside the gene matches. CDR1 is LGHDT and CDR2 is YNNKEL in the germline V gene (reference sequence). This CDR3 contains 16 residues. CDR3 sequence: CASSSPGLAGGPEQFF. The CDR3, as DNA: TGTGCCAGCAGCTCACCTGGACTAGCGGGGGGGCCTGAGCAGTTCTTC.

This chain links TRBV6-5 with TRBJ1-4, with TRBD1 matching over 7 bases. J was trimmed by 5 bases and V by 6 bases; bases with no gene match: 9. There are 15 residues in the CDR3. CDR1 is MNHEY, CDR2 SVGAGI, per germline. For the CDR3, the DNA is TGTGCCAGCAGGACTCTTTGGACAGGCAATGAAAAACTGTTTTTT. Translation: CASRTLWTGNEKLFF.

CDR3 nucleotides: TGTGCCAGCAGCCCCATGCGAGGTGGTGAAGCTTTCTTT. Protein product: CASSPMRGGEAFF. V usage is TRBV11-1 and J usage is TRBJ1-1; D uncertain. CDR1 is SGHAT and CDR2 is FQDESV in the germline V gene (reference sequence). V lost 5 bases and J 7 bases, leaving 14 bases between the germline ends. The CDR3 runs 13 residues.

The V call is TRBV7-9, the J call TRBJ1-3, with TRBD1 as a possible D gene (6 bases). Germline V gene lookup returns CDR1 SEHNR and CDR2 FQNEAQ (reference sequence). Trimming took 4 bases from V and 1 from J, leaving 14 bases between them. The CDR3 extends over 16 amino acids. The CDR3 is CASSSNQGISGNTIYF. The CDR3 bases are TGTGCCAGCAGCTCAAATCAGGGGATTTCTGGAAACACCATATATTTT.

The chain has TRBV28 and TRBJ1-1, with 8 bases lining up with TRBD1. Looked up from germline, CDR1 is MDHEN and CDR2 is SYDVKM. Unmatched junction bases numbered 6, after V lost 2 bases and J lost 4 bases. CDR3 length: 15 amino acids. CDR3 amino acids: CASSLTGGKSTEAFF. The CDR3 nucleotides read TGTGCCAGCAGTTTAACAGGGGGGAAGAGCACTGAAGCTTTCTTT.

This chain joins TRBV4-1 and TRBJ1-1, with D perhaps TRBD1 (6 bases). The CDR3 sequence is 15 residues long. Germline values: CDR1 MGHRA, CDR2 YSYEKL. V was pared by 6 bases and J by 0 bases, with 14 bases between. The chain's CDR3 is CASRYRDNLNTEAFF. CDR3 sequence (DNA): TGCGCCAGCAGGTATAGGGACAATTTGAACACTGAAGCTTTCTTT.

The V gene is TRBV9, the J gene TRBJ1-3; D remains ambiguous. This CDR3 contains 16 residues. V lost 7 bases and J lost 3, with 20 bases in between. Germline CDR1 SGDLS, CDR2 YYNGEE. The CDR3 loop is CASAPGDRRNGNTIYF. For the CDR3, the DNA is TGTGCCAGCGCGCCCGGGGATCGGAGGAATGGAAACACCATATATTTT. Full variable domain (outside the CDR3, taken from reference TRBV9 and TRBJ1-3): DSGVTQTPKHLITATGQRVTLRCSPRSGDLSVYWYQQSLDQGLQFLIQYYNGEERAKGNILERFSAQQFPDLHSELNLSSLELGDSALYFCASAPGDRRNGNTIYFGEGSWLTVV.

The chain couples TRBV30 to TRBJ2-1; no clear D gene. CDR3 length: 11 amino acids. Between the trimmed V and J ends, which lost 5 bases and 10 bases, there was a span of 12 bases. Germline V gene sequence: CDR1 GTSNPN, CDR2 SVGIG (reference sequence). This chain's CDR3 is CAWFLEREQFF. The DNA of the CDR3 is TGTGCCTGGTTCCTGGAGCGCGAGCAGTTCTTC. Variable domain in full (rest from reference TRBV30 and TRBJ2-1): SQTIHQWPATLVQPVGSPLSLECTVEGTSNPNLYWYRQAAGRGLQLLFYSVGIGQISSEVPQNLSASRPQDRQFILSSKKLLLSDSGFYLCAWFLEREQFFGPGTRLTVL.

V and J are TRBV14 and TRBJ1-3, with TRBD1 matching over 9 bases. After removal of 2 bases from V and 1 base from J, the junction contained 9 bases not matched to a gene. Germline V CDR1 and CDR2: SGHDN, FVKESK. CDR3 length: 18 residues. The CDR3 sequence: CASSQRVGQGRSGNTIYF. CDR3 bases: TGTGCCAGCAGCCAAAGAGTGGGACAGGGCCGGTCTGGAAACACCATATATTTT.

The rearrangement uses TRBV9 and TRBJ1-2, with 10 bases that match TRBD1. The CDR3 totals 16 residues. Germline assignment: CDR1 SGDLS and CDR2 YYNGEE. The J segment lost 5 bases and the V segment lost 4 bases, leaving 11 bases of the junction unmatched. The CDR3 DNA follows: TGTGCCAGCAGCTCGGACAGGGGGACCCCCCTGTATGGCTACACCTTC. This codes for CASSSDRGTPLYGYTF.